The present T cell receptor (beta chain) was sequenced within a study of monozygotic twins with cystic fibrosis. Study findings and constraints: Monozygotic CF twins shared more identical nucleotide clonotypes than unrelated patients.

Concerning this clone: Its cognate antigen is unknown.

Sequencing used immunoSEQ multiplex PCR; TCRdb keeps in-frame clones, though not all of them. The sample records roughly 15,000 clones, about 93% being singletons. The sequence was collected from a girl aged 2 to 10 with cystic fibrosis. The source material was blood.

DNA for the CDR3: TGTGCCAGCAGCGCAGATTCCTACGAGCAGTACTTC. It encodes CASSADSYEQYF. This chain links TRBV11-2 with TRBJ2-7; the D is unclear. The CDR3 runs to 12 residues. Germline V gene data show CDR1 as SGHAT and CDR2 as FQNNGV. With 5 bases removed from V and 1 base from J, the gap between germline ends came to 6 bases.